The entry below gives a single TCR beta chain sequence along with its context. Its target is not known. The entry originates in a study of T cell responses to AZD1222 COVID-19 vaccine. Study results and caveats: The reported proportion of spike-specific TCRs targeting unmutated variant regions was nearly half. Spike-specific TCR repertoires showed rising breadth and depth after two AZD1222 doses. Mapped onto spike, vaccine-associated CD4 TCRs spanned it and were dominant at 160-218 and 743-854.

Clones were read by immunoSEQ multiplex PCR, and TCRdb kept only the in-frame ones, dropping some. The profile covers more than 90,000 clones, with around 89% appearing a single time and 6% to 8% taken by the ten largest. Looked up from germline, CDR1 is MNHEY and CDR2 is SVGEGT. This CDR3 is built from 16 residues. The V and J ends lost 6 bases and 0 bases, in that order; junction bases with no gene match: 8. The chain links TRBV6-2 or TRBV6-3 to TRBJ2-1; TRBD2 matches 7 bases. The receptor's source is an adult who received the AZD1222 COVID-19 vaccine. Sequencing used peripheral blood, obtained 28 days after the second AZD1222 dose. This CDR3 reads CASSQVGGSSYNEQFF. The CDR3 DNA reads TGTGCCAGCAGCCAGGTGGGGGGGAGCTCCTACAATGAGCAGTTCTTC.